This is a list of T cell receptor beta chains from one sample in a study of blood T cells in healthy people across ages. TCRdb recomputed calls from the 5' RACE reads with MiXCR, one row per CDR3 protein. The sample has approximately 490,000 distinct CDR3 sequences; 20% to 30% are singletons. The sample also formed part of further work on T cells of mothers and their children.

Sample: blood. The origin of the receptors is a boy aged 5-17 years in good health. Each CDR3 is given with its conserved first and last residue. A D gene is named only where the DNA matches it firmly. The size of a clone is reported for some rows only, either as once, few or many, or as a class for expanded clones.

>.|.|TRBJ2-1|TRBV7-2
CASTPGLGSNEQFF
TGTGCCAGCACCCCAGGGCTGGGGAGCAATGAGCAGTTCTTC
>.|.|TRBJ2-1|TRBV6-6
CASSQVEGTYNEQFF
TGTGCCAGCAGTCAGGTGGAGGGAACGTACAATGAGCAGTTCTTC
>.|.|TRBJ1-5|TRBV28
CASTPRAVNQPQHF
TGTGCCAGCACTCCTAGGGCAGTAAATCAGCCCCAGCATTTT
>few|.|TRBJ2-7|TRBV6-2/TRBV6-3
CASTTTGTYEQYF
TGTGCCAGCACCACTACAGGCACCTACGAGCAGTACTTC
>few|TRBD1|TRBJ2-5|TRBV28
CASFGEGQGVETQYF
TGTGCCAGCTTTGGAGAAGGGCAGGGGGTTGAGACCCAGTACTTC
>few|.|TRBJ1-5|TRBV4-1
CASSQDHFAFGNQPQHF
TGCGCCAGCAGCCAAGATCATTTCGCTTTCGGGAATCAGCCCCAGCATTTT
>.|.|TRBJ2-2|TRBV7-6
CASSLDVRPNTGELFF
TGTGCCAGCAGCTTAGACGTGCGGCCAAACACCGGGGAGCTGTTTTTT
>many|.|TRBJ2-1|TRBV3-1
CASSPGGLRYNEQFF
TGTGCCAGCAGCCCGGGGGGCCTCAGGTACAATGAGCAGTTCTTC
>many|.|TRBJ2-5|TRBV4-1
CASSQDPAAPEQYF
TGCGCCAGCAGCCAAGATCCGGCAGCTCCGGAGCAGTACTTC
>few|TRBD2|TRBJ2-1|TRBV7-9
CASSLGTSGHNEQFF
TGTGCCAGCAGCTTAGGGACTAGCGGACACAATGAGCAGTTCTTC
>few|.|TRBJ1-1|TRBV21-1
CASSPKPGHPRAEAFF
TGTGCCAGCAGCCCCAAGCCAGGCCATCCGCGGGCTGAAGCTTTCTTT
>few|.|TRBJ1-2|TRBV28
CASSQRTGFYGYTF
TGTGCCAGCAGTCAGAGGACGGGTTTTTATGGCTACACCTTC
>few|.|TRBJ2-3|TRBV9
CAGSATGLYTDTQYF
TGTGCCGGCAGCGCGACAGGACTCTACACAGATACGCAGTATTTT
>.|.|TRBJ2-1|TRBV7-2
CASSLVTVNEQFF
TGTGCCAGCAGTCTCGTAACGGTGAATGAGCAGTTCTTC
>once|TRBD2|TRBJ2-2|TRBV28
CASSPGTSGRLNTGELFF
TGTGCCAGCAGCCCCGGGACTAGCGGGAGGCTGAACACCGGGGAGCTGTTTTTT
>.|.|TRBJ2-5|TRBV7-9
CASSSEPETQYF
TGTGCCAGCAGCTCGGAGCCGGAGACCCAGTACTTC
>few|TRBD2|TRBJ2-3|TRBV6-5
CASSYSLAAVTDTQYF
TGTGCAAGCAGTTACTCCCTAGCGGCGGTCACAGATACGCAGTATTTT
>many|TRBD2|TRBJ2-1|TRBV20-1
CSAISSGRAGEQFF
TGCAGTGCTATCTCTAGCGGGAGGGCCGGCGAGCAGTTCTTC
>.|TRBD2|TRBJ2-1|TRBV12-3/TRBV12-4
CASSLERGGEFF
TGTGCCAGCAGTCTGGAGCGGGGAGGGGAGTTCTTC
>.|.|TRBJ1-1|TRBV2
CASSEVGQINTEAFF
TGTGCCAGCAGTGAAGTTGGACAGATTAACACTGAAGCTTTCTTT
>.|TRBD2|TRBJ2-5|TRBV28
CASSFGLAGVVGTQYF
TGTGCCAGCAGTTTTGGCCTAGCGGGAGTTGTGGGGACCCAGTACTTC
>few|.|TRBJ2-7|TRBV20-1
CSARLVGEQYF
TGCAGTGCCCGTCTAGTGGGCGAGCAGTACTTC
>.|TRBD1|TRBJ1-1|TRBV27
CASRTGGGGTEAFF
TGTGCCAGCCGGACAGGGGGGGGTGGAACTGAAGCTTTCTTT
>.|.|TRBJ1-1|TRBV28
CASSSSVRGPNTEAFF
TGTGCCAGCAGTTCGAGTGTGAGGGGCCCGAACACTGAAGCTTTCTTT
>.|TRBD1|TRBJ2-4|TRBV27
CASSFPGQGAKNIQYF
TGTGCCAGCAGTTTCCCGGGACAGGGAGCCAAAAACATTCAGTACTTC
>.|.|TRBJ2-7|TRBV5-1
CASSLTTANYEQYF
TGCGCCAGCAGCTTAACGACAGCTAACTACGAGCAGTACTTC
>.|.|TRBJ2-1|TRBV28
CASSLISAEQFF
TGTGCCAGCAGTTTGATCAGTGCGGAGCAGTTCTTC
>.|.|TRBJ2-2|TRBV11-2
CASSLKVGDTGELFF
TGCGCCAGCAGCTTAAAGGTTGGAGACACCGGGGAGCTGTTTTTT